Presented here are 6 T cell receptor beta chains from one specimen sequenced in a study of shared clonotypes between healthy human individuals. Profiled with immunoSEQ multiplex PCR; TCRdb holds only in-frame clones, not every one. The data contain roughly 2 million clones, more than 90% of them singletons. The sample comprised naive CD4+ T cells sorted from blood. Subset: CD45RA+ positively selected. The receptors were sampled from a young man in good health.

The chain employs TRBV25-1 and TRBJ2-7; 7 nucleotides line up with TRBD1. The trim removed 1 base at V and 4 bases at J, leaving 4 bases unmatched. CDR1 is MGHDK, CDR2 SYGVNS, per germline. The CDR3 is 14 amino acids. The CDR3 protein is CASSESPRGYEQYF. Here the CDR3 DNA reads TGTGCCAGCAGTGAATCCCCCAGGGGGTACGAGCAGTACTTC.

This clone was picked up one time. The rearrangement uses TRBV19 and TRBJ2-5; D remains ambiguous. The CDR3 length is 13 residues. Trimming removed 5 bases from V and 2 bases from J, with 9 bases in between. Germline CDR1 LNHDA, CDR2 SQIVND (reference sequence). The CDR3 region is CASSFGRQETQYF. CDR3 coding DNA: TGTGCCAGTAGTTTCGGCAGGCAAGAGACCCAGTACTTC.

This chain joins TRBV18 and TRBJ2-7; 7 bases are a match to TRBD1. V trimming: 6 bases; J trimming: 0 bases; junction bases outside the gene matches: 2. The CDR3 has 13 residues. The germline gives CDR1 KGHSH, CDR2 LQKENI. CDR3 sequence: CASSTGRSYEQYF. The DNA of the CDR3 is TGTGCCAGCTCGACAGGGCGCTCCTACGAGCAGTACTTC.

The V gene is TRBV30, the J gene TRBJ1-6; 7 bases are a match to TRBD1. The CDR3 sequence is 14 residues long. CDR1 is GTSNPN, CDR2 SVGIG, per germline (reference sequence). Trimming removed 4 bases from V and 9 bases from J; junction bases left unmatched: 9. CDR3 nucleotide sequence: TGTGCCTGGACCTCCACAGGGGTTGCTTCACCCCTCCACTTT. Translation gives CAWTSTGVASPLHF.

As regards this clone: At the DNA level, this CDR3 is encoded by other sequences in the same sample as well. The chain joins TRBV5-1 to TRBJ1-5, with D possibly TRBD1 on 5 matching bases. Germline loops: CDR1 SGHRS, CDR2 YFSETQ. The CDR3 length is 14 residues. Trimming shortened V by 0 bases and J by 5 bases, and 9 bases separated the two germline ends. The CDR3 nucleotides read TGCGCCAGCAGCTTGGCCGGAGGGGATCAGCCCCAGCATTTT. Translating gives CASSLAGGDQPQHF.

This chain uses TRBV9 with TRBJ2-7, with a tentative D call TRBD2 (6 bases). CDR1 and CDR2 (germline): SGDLS, YYNGEE. The CDR3 is 16 amino acids. V gave up 3 bases and J gave up 6 bases, with 22 bases separating them. The CDR3 sequence is CASSAVGWRDTSEQYF. CDR3 in DNA: TGTGCCAGCAGCGCCGTTGGGTGGCGGGATACATCCGAGCAGTACTTC.